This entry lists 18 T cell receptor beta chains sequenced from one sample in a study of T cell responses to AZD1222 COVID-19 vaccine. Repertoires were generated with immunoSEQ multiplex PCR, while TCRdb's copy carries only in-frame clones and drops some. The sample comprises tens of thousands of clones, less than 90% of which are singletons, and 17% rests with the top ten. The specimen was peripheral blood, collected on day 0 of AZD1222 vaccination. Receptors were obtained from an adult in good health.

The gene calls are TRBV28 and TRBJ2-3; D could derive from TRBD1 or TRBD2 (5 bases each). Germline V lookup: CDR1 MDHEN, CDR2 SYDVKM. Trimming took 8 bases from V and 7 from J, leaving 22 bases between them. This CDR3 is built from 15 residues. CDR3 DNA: TGTGCCAGCGGGAGCGTAGGGGTTGACCTACATACGCAGTATTTT. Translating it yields CASGSVGVDLHTQYF.

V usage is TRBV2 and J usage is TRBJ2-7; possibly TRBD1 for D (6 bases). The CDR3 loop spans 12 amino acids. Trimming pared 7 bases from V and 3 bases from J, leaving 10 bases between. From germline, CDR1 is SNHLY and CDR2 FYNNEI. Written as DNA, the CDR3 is TGTGCCAGCACGCCCAGGGGCTACGAGCAGTACTTC. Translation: CASTPRGYEQYF.

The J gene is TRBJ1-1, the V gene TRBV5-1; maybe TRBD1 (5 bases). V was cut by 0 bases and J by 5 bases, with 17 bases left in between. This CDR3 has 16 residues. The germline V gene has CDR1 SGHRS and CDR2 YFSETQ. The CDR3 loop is CASSLAGGGKGTEAFF. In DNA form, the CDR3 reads TGCGCCAGCAGCTTGGCCGGCGGGGGGAAAGGGACTGAAGCTTTCTTT.

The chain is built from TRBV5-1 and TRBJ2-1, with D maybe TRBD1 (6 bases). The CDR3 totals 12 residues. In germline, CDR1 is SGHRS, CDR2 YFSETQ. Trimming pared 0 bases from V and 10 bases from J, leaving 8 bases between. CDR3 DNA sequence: TGCGCCAGCAGCTTGGGGGGACACGAGCAGTTCTTC. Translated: CASSLGGHEQFF. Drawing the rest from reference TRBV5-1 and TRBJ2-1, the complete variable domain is KAGVTQTPRYLIKTRGQQVTLSCSPISGHRSVSWYQQTPGQGLQFLFEYFSETQRNKGNFPGRFSGRQFSNSRSEMNVSTLELGDSALYLCASSLGGHEQFFGPGTRLTVL.

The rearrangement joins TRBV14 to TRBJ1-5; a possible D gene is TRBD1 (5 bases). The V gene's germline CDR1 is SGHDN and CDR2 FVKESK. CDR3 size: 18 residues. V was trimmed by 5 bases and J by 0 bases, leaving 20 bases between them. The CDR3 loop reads CASSSGLRLTYSNQPQHF. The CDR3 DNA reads TGTGCCAGCAGCTCGGGACTTAGATTAACTTATAGCAATCAGCCCCAGCATTTT.

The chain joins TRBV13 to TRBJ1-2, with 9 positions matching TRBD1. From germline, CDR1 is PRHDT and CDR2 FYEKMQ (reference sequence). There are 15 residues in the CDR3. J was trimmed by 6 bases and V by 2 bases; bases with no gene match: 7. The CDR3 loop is CASSLQTGGADGYTF. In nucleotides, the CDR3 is TGTGCCAGCAGCTTACAAACAGGGGGCGCGGATGGCTACACCTTC. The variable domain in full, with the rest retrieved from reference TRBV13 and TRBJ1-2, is AAGVIQSPRHLIKEKRETATLKCYPIPRHDTVYWYQQGPGQDPQFLISFYEKMQSDKGSIPDRFSAQQFSDYHSELNMSSLELGDSALYFCASSLQTGGADGYTFGSGTRLTVV.

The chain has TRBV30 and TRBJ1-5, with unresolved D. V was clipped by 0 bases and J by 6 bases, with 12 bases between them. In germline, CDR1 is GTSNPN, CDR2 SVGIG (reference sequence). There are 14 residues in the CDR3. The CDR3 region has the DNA TGTGCCTGGAGTGTCACGACCGTTAGTCAGCCCCAGCATTTT. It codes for CAWSVTTVSQPQHF. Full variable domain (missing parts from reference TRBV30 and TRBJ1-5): SQTIHQWPATLVQPVGSPLSLECTVEGTSNPNLYWYRQAAGRGLQLLFYSVGIGQISSEVPQNLSASRPQDRQFILSSKKLLLSDSGFYLCAWSVTTVSQPQHFGDGTRLSIL.

CDR3 nucleotides: TGTGCCAGCAGCTTATATTCGCCAGGGACGAACTATGGCTACACCTTC. Residues: CASSLYSPGTNYGYTF. The chain combines TRBV5-6 with TRBJ1-2; maybe TRBD1 (5 bases). The CDR3 consists of 16 residues. CDR1 and CDR2 from the germline V gene are SGHDT and YYEEEE. V was pared by 2 bases and J by 2 bases, with 16 bases between. The variable domain in full, with the rest retrieved from reference TRBV5-6 and TRBJ1-2, is DAGVTQSPTHLIKTRGQQVTLRCSPKSGHDTVSWYQQALGQGPQFIFQYYEEEERQRGNFPDRFSGHQFPNYSSELNVNALLLGDSALYLCASSLYSPGTNYGYTFGSGTRLTVV.

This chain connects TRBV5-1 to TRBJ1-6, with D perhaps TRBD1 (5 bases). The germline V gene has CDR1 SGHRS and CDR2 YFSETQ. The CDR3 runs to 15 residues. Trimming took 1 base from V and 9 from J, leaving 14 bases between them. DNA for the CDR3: TGCGCCAGCAGCTTGTCCGGGGCCGGAGGTTCACCCCTCCACTTT. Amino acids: CASSLSGAGGSPLHF.

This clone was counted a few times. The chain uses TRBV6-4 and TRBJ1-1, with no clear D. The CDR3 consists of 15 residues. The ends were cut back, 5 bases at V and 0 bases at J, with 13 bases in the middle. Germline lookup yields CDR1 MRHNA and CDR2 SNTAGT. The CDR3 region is CASSPYSGMNTEAFF. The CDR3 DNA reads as TGTGCCAGCAGTCCCTATTCGGGGATGAACACTGAAGCTTTCTTT.

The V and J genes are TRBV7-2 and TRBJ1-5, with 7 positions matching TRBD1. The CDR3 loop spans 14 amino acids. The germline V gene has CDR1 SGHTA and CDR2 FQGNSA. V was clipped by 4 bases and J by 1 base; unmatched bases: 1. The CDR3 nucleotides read TGTGCCAGCAGCTACAGGGGAAGCAATCAGCCCCAGCATTTT. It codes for CASSYRGSNQPQHF.

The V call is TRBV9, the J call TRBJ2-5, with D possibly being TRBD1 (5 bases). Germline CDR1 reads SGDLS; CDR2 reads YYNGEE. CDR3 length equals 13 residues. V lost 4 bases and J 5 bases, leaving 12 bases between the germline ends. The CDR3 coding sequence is TGTGCCAGCAGCTTCAACCCAGGGGAGACCCAGTACTTC. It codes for CASSFNPGETQYF.

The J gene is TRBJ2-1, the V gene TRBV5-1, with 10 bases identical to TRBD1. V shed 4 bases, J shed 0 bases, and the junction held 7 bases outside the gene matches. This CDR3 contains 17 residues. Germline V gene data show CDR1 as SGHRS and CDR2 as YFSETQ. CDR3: CASSGRQGASSYNEQFF. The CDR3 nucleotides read TGCGCCAGCAGCGGACGACAGGGGGCGAGCTCCTACAATGAGCAGTTCTTC.

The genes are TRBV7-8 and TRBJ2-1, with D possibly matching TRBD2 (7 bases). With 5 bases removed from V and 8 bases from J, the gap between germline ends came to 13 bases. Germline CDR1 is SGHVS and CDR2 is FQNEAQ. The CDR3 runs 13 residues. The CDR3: CASSPPGGHEQFF. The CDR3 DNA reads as TGTGCCAGCAGCCCGCCGGGGGGCCATGAGCAGTTCTTC.

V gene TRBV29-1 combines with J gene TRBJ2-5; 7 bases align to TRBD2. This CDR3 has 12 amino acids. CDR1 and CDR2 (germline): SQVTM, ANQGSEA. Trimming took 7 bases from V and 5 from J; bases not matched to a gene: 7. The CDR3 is CSGGGRQETQYF. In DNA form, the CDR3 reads TGCAGCGGGGGAGGGAGGCAGGAGACCCAGTACTTC.

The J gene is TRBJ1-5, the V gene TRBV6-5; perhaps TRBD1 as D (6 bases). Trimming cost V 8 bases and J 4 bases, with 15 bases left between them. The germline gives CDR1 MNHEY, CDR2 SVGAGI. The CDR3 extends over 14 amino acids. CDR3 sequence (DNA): TGTGCCAGCCGACCAGGGGCGTTAAATCAGCCCCAGCATTTT. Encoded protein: CASRPGALNQPQHF.

The chain's CDR3 is CASSSFTGELFF. The CDR3 region has the DNA TGTGCCAGCAGTTCCTTTACCGGGGAGCTGTTTTTT. The chain is built from TRBV27 and TRBJ2-2; D remains ambiguous. Germline assignment: CDR1 MNHEY and CDR2 SMNVEV (reference sequence). Trimming took 4 bases from V and 5 from J, leaving 5 bases between them. The CDR3 contains 12 residues.

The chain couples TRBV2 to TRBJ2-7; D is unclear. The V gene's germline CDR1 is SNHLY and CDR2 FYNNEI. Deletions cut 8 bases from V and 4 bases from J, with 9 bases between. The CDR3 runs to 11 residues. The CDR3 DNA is TGTGCCAGCTCTGCGAAATACGAGCAGTACTTC. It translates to CASSAKYEQYF.